The text below deals with one TCR beta chain. RNA extraction and reverse transcription yielded cDNA as sequencing template. TCRdb's copy holds only in-frame clones and misses some; the assay was immunoSEQ multiplex PCR. The sample lists about 160,000 clones; 50% to 70% were seen once. The data belong to a study of CD8+ T cells in alopecia areata. The treatment here: oral pan-JAK inhibitor, 5-10 mg twice daily. The CDR3 is 14 amino acids. Germline assignment: CDR1 SGHRS and CDR2 YFSETQ. Trimming took 3 bases from V and 2 from J; bases not matched to a gene: 5. Here the sequenced sample was CD4+ T cells sorted from blood, taken at week 4, from a patient treated with tofacitinib. This chain joins TRBV5-1 and TRBJ2-7, with TRBD1 matching over 7 bases. This receptor was taken from a human donor with alopecia areata. The CDR3 here is CASSSRGQTYEQYF. The CDR3 DNA reads as TGCGCCAGCAGCTCCCGGGGACAGACCTACGAGCAGTACTTC.